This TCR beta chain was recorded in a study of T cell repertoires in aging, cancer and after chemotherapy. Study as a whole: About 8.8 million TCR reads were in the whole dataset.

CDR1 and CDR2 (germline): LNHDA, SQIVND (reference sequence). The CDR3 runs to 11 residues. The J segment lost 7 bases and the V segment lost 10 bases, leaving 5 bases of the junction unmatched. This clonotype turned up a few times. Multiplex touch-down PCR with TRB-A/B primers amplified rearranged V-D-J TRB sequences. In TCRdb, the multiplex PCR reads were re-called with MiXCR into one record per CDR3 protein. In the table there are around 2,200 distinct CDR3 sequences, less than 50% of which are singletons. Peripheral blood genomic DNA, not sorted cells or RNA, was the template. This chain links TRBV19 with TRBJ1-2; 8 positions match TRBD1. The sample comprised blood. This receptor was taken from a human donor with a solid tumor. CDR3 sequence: CATITGGGYTF. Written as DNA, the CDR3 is TGTGCCACCATCACAGGGGGTGGCTACACCTTC.